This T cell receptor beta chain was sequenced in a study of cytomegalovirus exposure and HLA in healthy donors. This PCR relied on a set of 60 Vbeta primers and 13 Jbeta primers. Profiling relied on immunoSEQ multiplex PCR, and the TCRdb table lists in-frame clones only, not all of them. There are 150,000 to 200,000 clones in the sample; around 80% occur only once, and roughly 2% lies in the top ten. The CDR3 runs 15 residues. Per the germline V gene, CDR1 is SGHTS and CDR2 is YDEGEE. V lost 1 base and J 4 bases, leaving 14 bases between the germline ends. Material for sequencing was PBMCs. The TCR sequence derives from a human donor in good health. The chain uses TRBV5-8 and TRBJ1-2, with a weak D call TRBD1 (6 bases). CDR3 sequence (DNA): TGTGCCAGCAGCTTGCCTTCAGGGGTGGGCTATGGCTACACCTTC. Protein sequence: CASSLPSGVGYGYTF.